Sequencing of this T cell receptor (beta chain) was carried out in a study of blood T cells in healthy people across ages. This CDR3 contains 15 residues. Germline values: CDR1 MDHEN, CDR2 SYDVKM. The germline V and J ends were trimmed by 3 bases and 4 bases, with 15 bases remaining between them. Isolated PBMCs totaled at least 6 million in each sample. The second PCR ran 7 to 11 cycles with a sample-barcoded 5' primer and J-beta primers. TCRdb called the 5' RACE reads again in MiXCR, with one record for every CDR3 protein. This table holds about 1.5 million distinct CDR3 sequences, less than 45% found once. This clonotype was picked up one time. Its specificity is unknown. Overall study results and limits: The study could not conclusively compare naive and antigen-experienced cells, given its unsorted PBMCs.

The specimen was blood. The chain uses TRBV28 and TRBJ1-2; D may be TRBD1 (5 bases). The TCR sequence derives from a woman between 18 and 30 years old in good health. CDR3 residues: CASSLMVGGSYGYTF. The CDR3 DNA follows: TGTGCCAGCAGTTTGATGGTTGGGGGTAGCTATGGCTACACCTTC.